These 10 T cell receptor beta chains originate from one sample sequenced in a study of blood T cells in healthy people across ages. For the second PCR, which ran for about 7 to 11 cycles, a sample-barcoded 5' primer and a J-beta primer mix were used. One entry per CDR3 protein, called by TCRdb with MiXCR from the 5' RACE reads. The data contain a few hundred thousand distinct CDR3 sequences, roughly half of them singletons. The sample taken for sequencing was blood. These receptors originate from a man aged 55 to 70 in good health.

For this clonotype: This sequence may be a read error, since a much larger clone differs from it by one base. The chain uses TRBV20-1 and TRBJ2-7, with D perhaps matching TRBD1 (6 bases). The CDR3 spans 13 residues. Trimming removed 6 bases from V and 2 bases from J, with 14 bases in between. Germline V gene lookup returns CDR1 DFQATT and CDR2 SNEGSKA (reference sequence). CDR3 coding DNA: TGCAGTGCCACCTCAGGGGCTCCCTACGAGCAGTACTTC. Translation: CSATSGAPYEQYF.

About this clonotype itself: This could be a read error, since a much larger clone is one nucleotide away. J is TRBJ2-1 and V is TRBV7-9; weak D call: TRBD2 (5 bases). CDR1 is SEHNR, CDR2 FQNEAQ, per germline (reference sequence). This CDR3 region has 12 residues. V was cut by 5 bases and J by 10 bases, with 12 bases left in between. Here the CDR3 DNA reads TGTGCCAGCAGCCCACTAGGAGCCGAGCAGTTCTTC. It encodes CASSPLGAEQFF.

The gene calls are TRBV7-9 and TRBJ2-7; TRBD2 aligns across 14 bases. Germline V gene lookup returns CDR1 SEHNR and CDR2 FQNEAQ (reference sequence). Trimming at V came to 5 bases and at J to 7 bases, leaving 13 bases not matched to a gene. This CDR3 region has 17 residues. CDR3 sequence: CASSEGLAGAQDNEQYF. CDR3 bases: TGTGCCAGCAGCGAGGGACTAGCGGGAGCGCAGGACAATGAGCAGTACTTC.

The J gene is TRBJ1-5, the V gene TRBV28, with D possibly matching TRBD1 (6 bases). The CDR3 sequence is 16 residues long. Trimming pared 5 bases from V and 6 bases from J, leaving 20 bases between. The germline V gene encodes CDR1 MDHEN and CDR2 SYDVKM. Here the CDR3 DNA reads TGTGCCAGCAGTCCACCCAGAGGGGGATTCGGTCAGCCCCAGCATTTT. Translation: CASSPPRGGFGQPQHF. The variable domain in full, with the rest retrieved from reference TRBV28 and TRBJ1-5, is DVKVTQSSRYLVKRTGEKVFLECVQDMDHENMFWYRQDPGLGLRLIYFSYDVKMKEKGDIPEGYSVSREKKERFSLILESASTNQTSMYLCASSPPRGGFGQPQHFGDGTRLSIL.

Written as DNA, the CDR3 is TGTGCCAGCACCTCGTCGGGCCACGAGCAGTACTTC. This sequence encodes CASTSSGHEQYF. The chain recombines TRBV12-3 or TRBV12-4 with TRBJ2-7; D remains unclear. V was cut by 7 bases and J by 5 bases, with 12 bases left in between. This CDR3 contains 12 residues.

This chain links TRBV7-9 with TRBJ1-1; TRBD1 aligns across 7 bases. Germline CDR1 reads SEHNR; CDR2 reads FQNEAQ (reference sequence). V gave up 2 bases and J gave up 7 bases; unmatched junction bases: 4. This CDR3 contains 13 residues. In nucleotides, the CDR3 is TGTGCCAGCAGCTTAAGGAGGGACAGTGAAGCTTTCTTT. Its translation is CASSLRRDSEAFF.

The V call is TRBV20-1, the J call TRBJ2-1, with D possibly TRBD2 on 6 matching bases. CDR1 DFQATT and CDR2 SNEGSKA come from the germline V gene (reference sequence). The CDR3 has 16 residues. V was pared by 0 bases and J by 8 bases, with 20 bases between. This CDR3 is CSARDLGGALRDEQFF. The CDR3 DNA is TGCAGTGCTAGAGATTTAGGCGGGGCCCTTCGGGATGAGCAGTTCTTC.

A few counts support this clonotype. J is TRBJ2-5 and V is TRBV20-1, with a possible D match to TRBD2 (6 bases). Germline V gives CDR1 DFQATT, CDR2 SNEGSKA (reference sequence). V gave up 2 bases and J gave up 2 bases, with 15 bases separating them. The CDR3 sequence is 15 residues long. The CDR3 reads CSARPLAGSQETQYF. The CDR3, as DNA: TGCAGTGCTAGACCCTTGGCGGGGTCTCAAGAGACCCAGTACTTC.

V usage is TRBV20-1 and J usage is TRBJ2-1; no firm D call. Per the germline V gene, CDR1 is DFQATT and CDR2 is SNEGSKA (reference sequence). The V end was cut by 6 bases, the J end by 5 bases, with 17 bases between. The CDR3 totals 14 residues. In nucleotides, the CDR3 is TGCAGTGCCGACATCCCGGGTAGGGACAATGAGCAGTTCTTC. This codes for CSADIPGRDNEQFF.

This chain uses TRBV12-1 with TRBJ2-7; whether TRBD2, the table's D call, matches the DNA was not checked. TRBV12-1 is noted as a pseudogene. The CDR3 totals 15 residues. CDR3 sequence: CASSPQREGSYEQYF. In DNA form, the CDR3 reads TGTGCCAGCAGCCCCCAGCGGGAGGGATCCTACGAGCAGTACTTC.